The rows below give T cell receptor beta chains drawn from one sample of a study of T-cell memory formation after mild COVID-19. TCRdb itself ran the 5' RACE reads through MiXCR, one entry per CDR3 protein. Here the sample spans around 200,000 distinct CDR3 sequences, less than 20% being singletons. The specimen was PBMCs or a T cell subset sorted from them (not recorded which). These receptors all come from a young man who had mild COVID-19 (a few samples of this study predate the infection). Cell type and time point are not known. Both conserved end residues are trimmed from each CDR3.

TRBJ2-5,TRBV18,ASSRQAAETQY
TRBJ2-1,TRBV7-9,ASSPRGHGSYNEQF
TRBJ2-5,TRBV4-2,ASSQDQRGAETQY
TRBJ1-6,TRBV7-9,ASSLYGTRNSPLH
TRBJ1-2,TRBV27,ASSPRITYGYT
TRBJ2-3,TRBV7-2,ASSLRSAGAYTDTQY
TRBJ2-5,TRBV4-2,ASSQGTGGETQY
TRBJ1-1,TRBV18,ASSADRALYTEAF
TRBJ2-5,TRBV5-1,ASSLVAGGEETQY
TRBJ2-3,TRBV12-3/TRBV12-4,ASSTDRKTDTQY
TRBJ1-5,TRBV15,ATSRDLGNQPQH
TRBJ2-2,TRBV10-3,AITDRRNTGELF
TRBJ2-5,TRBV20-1,SVRPSGRETQY
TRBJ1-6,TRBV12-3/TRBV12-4,ASSPGRPSGTVNSPLH
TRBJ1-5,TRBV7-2,ASSLRSGGQPQH
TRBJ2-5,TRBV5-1,ASSLAPQNRETQY
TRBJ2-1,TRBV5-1,ASSLSPILPGSQNEQF
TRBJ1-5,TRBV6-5,ASSSHRGDQPQH
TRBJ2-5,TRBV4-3,ASTPALAGGSPQY
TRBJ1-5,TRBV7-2,ASSFSLNQPQH
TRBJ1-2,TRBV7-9,ASSRRGGLLMSGYT
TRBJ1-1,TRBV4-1,ASSQESGGVVNTEAF
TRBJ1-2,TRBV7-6,ASSPQGNYGYT
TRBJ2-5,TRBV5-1,ASSFAGLETQY
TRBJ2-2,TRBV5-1,ASSLPLAGDFGELF
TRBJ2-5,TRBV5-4,ASSGRTGGLRETQY
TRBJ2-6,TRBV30,AWSRFSSGANVLT
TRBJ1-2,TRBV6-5,ASSYNGRDYGYT
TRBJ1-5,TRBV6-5,ASSRTGFGQPQH
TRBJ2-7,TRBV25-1,ASSITGTSEQY
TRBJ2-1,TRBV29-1,SVGAVGTGQF
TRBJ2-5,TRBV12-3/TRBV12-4,ASSFRGGGVLAETQY
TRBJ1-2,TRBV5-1,ASSPGQGASGYT
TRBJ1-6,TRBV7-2,ASSRGLYNSPLH
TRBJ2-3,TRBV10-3,AISELASGGLTDTQY
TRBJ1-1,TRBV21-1,ASSRFRDRGPTEAF
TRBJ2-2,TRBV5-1,ASSLAGTGATGELF
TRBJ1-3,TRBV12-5,ASGGSSGNTIY
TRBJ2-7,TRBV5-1,ASSDRYEQY
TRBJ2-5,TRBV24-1,ATSDGGRGAGETQY